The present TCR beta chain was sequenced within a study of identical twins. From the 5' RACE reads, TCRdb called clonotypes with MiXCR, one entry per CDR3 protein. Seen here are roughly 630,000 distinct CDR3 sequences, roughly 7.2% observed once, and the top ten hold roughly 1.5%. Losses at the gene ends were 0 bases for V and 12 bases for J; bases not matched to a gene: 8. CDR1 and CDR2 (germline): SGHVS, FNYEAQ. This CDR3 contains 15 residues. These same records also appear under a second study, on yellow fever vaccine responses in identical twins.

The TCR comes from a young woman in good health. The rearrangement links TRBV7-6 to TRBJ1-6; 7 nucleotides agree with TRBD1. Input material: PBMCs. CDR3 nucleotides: TGTGCCAGCAGCTTAGCGCAAAGGGGGCAAGAACCCCTCCACTTT. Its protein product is CASSLAQRGQEPLHF.